One sample yielded the 8 T cell receptor beta chains listed below, sequenced in a study of CD8+CD57+ T cells in acquired aplastic anemia. An expansion of CD8+CD57+ cells by flow cytometry had been shown in patients chosen for sequencing. According to the study, genomic DNA was the template for TCR beta VDJ and CDR3 profiling. TCRdb redid the calling of the reads with MiXCR, one entry per CDR3 protein. The table records 130,000 or so distinct CDR3 sequences, almost 40% of them present only once. Sequenced input: sorted CD4+, CD8+, or CD8+CD57+ T cells (not recorded which) from PBMCs. These receptors came from a human donor with aplastic anemia.

This clonotype was picked up many times. The chain combines TRBV5-8 with TRBJ2-2; D gene unclear. V dropped 1 base and J dropped 2 bases, with 6 bases sitting between them. In germline, CDR1 is SGHTS, CDR2 YDEGEE. This CDR3 is 14 amino acids long. The DNA for the CDR3 is TGTGCCAGCAGCTTGACGTCCAACACCGGGGAGCTGTTTTTT. It is translated as CASSLTSNTGELFF.

This clonotype was counted between two and nine times. Germline is not matched at one junction end, which may reflect a read error. The chain combines TRBV6-1 with TRBJ2-1; a weak D match, TRBD2 (7 bases). Germline V gene lookup returns CDR1 MNHNS and CDR2 SASEGT. There are 15 residues in the CDR3. The CDR3 region has the DNA TGTGCCAGCAGTCCACTTCGGGGGGCGGGAAATGAGCGGTTCTTC. Amino acids: CASSPLRGAGNERFF.

This clonotype appeared many times. The V and J genes are TRBV12-3 or TRBV12-4 and TRBJ1-1; D possibly corresponds to TRBD1 (6 bases). The CDR3 extends over 15 amino acids. V was cut by 5 bases and J by 4 bases, with 17 bases left in between. The CDR3 region is CASSLAGGGSTEAFF. DNA of the CDR3: TGTGCCAGCAGTCTGGCGGGGGGCGGTAGCACTGAAGCTTTCTTT.

In the case of this clonotype: A read error is possible here, since a much larger clone lies one base away. The rearrangement uses TRBV10-3 and TRBJ2-1, with 7 bases identical to TRBD1. The CDR3 spans 12 residues. The germline gives CDR1 ENHRY, CDR2 SYGVKD. As DNA, the CDR3 is TGTGCCAGCAGGGATAACAGGGGATGGCAGCTCTTC. Encoded protein: CASRDNRGWQLF.

This clonotype was seen more than once but under ten times. The chain joins TRBV29-1 to TRBJ1-1, with no clear D. The V and J ends lost 7 bases and 1 base respectively, with 10 bases between them. Germline V CDR1 and CDR2: SQVTM, ANQGSEA. This CDR3 comprises 12 residues. CDR3 in amino acids: CSGRTANTEAFF. The DNA for the CDR3 is TGCAGCGGGAGGACGGCGAACACTGAAGCTTTCTTT.

Details on this clonotype: One base away lies a much larger clone, so this may be a sequencing read error. The rearrangement links TRBV4-1 to TRBJ2-5; TRBD2 aligns across 8 bases. Germline assignment: CDR1 MGHRA and CDR2 YSYEKL. The CDR3 runs 16 residues. Trimming removed 1 base from V and 5 bases from J; junction bases left unmatched: 9. The CDR3 loop reads CASSQGKRGGGETQYF. CDR3 DNA sequence: TGCGCCAGCAGCCAAGGTAAACGGGGGGGTGGGGAGACCCAGTACTTC.

At least ten counts were recorded for this clonotype. CDR3 nucleotide sequence: TGCAGTGCTAGGAACTCTTTCGGCCTCAGTGTAAATTCACCCCTCCACTTT. It yields the protein CSARNSFGLSVNSPLHF. The chain carries TRBV20-1 and TRBJ1-6; D gene unclear. Germline lookup yields CDR1 DFQATT and CDR2 SNEGSKA (reference sequence). V gave up 3 bases and J gave up 7 bases, with 22 bases separating them. This CDR3 comprises 17 residues.

This clonotype was counted many times. V is TRBV11-2 and J is TRBJ2-3; TRBD2 aligns across 10 bases. The CDR3 is 15 residues long. Germline assignment: CDR1 SGHAT and CDR2 FQNNGV. J lost 5 bases, V lost 0 bases, and 2 bases had no gene match. CDR3 bases: TGTGCCAGCAGCTTAGAAGCGGGGGGGCAAGATACGCAGTATTTT. Residues: CASSLEAGGQDTQYF.